A single T cell receptor beta chain is shown here with its context. Its antigen is not yet known. No base-level quality is on record; no much larger clone is a single base apart. This specimen belongs to a study of blood T cell repertoires in COVID-19 (dated by TCRdb to about 2020). About the full investigation: Collaborator samples came from the United States, Italy and Spain and covered acute and convalescent phases of COVID-19. The samples were drawn from the first 160 participants of the ongoing ImmuneRACE study and from 1,254 subjects provided by 6 global collaborators. The material from the prospective study consisted of cDNA or gDNA derived from T cells, B-cell-depleted T cells, or PBMCs. Deeply sampled blood TCRbeta repertoires from subjects exposed to, actively infected with, or recovered from COVID-19 were included in the dataset. Sample metadata almost always included a de-identified subject ID, COVID-19 status, age in years and sex. Where available, HLA class I and class II types were obtained from metadata supplied by the sample provider rather than from assay-based typing. The repertoires were released in a freely available public database meant as a resource for research on the immune response to SARS-CoV-2.

The paper as a whole reports these results and caveats: The quantity of clinical and demographic metadata differed by source and by participant and was supplied without curation.

Including the terminal cysteine and phenylalanine, the CDR3 comprises 16 residues. Only CDR3 DNA remains: 48 bases, in frame from the first base. The germline V gene encodes CDR1 SGHRS and CDR2 YFSETQ. At the junction V is shortened by 0 bases and J by 4 bases, with 14 bases in between. TCRbeta CDR3 regions were amplified from genomic DNA using the immunoSEQ Assay, a bias-controlled multiplex PCR. Per the authors' processing: Within the assay, amplification of reference gene primers was used to estimate how many nucleated cells each sample contained. To quantify the absolute abundance of each unique TCRbeta CDR3 rearrangement, sequence reads were collapsed and filtered. For each sample, productive Simpson clonality was calculated as the square root of Simpson's diversity index across productive rearrangements. Imported from immuneACCESS, the table was reduced by TCRdb to in-frame sequences with V and J called. These copies leave out some clones; in studies compared against another copy, an unresolved V gene accounts for under half, and the cause of the remainder is not known. V, J and clone size are those of that table, while D and trimming were read from the DNA. For this sample there are about 98,000 clones; 86% appear just once. The ten largest clones take up about a tenth of the sample.

Whole blood was collected in K2EDTA tubes by collaborating institutions according to the institutions' own protocols. For TCRbeta analysis, collaborators shipped samples in one of three forms: frozen whole blood, isolated PBMCs, or DNA extracted from either of those sample types. The specimen sequenced was peripheral blood. The chain employs TRBV5-1 and TRBJ2-1, with no reliable assignment of the D segment. The clonotype comes from a man aged 45-60 years with acute or convalescent COVID-19. CDR3 region: CASSLAGSVGYNEQFF. The nucleotides are TGCGCCAGCAGCTTGGCCGGGTCTGTCGGGTACAATGAGCAGTTCTTC.